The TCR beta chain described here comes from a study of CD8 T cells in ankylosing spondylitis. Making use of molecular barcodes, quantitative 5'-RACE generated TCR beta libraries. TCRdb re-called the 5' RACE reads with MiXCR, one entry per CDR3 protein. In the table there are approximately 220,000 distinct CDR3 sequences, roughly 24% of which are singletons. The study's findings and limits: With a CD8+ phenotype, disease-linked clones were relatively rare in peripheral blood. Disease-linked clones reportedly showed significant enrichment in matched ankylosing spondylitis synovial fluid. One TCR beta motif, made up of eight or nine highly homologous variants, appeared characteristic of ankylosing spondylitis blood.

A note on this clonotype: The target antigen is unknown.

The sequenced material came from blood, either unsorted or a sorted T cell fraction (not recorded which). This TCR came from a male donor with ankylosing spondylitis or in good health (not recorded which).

CDR3 loop: CSARMPLNTEAFF. The DNA for the CDR3 is TGCAGTGCTAGAATGCCTCTGAACACTGAAGCTTTCTTT. The rearrangement links TRBV20-1 to TRBJ1-1; D call uncertain. Germline assignment: CDR1 DFQATT and CDR2 SNEGSKA (reference sequence). This CDR3 is built from 13 residues. Trimming removed 2 bases at V and 0 bases at J, with 7 bases between.